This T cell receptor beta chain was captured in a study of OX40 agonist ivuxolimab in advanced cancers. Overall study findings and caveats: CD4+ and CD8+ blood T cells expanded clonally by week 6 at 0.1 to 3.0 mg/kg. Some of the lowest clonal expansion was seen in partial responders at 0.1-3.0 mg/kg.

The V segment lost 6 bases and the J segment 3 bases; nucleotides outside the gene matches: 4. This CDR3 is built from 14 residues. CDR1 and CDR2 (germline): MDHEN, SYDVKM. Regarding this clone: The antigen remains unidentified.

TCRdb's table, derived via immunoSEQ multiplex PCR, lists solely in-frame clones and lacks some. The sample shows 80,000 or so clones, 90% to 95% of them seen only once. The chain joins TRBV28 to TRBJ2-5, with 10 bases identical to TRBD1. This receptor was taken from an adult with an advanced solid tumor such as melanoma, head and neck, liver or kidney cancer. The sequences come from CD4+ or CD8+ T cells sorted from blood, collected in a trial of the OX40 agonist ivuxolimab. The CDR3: CASSPTGGEETQYF. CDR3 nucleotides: TGTGCCAGCAGCCCGACAGGGGGCGAAGAGACCCAGTACTTC.